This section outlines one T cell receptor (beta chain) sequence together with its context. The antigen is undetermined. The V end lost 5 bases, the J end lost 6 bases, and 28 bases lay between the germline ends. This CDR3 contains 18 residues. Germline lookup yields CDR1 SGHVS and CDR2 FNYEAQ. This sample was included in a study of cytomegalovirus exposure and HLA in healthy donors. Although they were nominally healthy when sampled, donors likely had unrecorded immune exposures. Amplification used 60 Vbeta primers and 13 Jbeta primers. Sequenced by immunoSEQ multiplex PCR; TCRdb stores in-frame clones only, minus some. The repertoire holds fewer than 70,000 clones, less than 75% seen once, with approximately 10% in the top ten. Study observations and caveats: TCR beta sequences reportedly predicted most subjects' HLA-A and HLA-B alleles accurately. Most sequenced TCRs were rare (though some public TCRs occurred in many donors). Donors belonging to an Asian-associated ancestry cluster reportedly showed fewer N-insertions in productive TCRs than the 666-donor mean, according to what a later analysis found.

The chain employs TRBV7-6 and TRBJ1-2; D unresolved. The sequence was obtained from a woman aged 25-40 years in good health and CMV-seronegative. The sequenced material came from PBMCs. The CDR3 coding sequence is TGTGCCAGCAGCCAGGCAGGAGGCAATATAGAAGGGTATAATGGCTACACCTTC. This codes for CASSQAGGNIEGYNGYTF.